The subject of this entry is one T cell receptor beta chain. This sample stems from a study of blood T cell repertoires in COVID-19. In the authors' methods: Reference gene primers were amplified, and this amplification served to estimate nucleated cell counts. Here immunoSEQ multiplex PCR was the method, and the copy in TCRdb shows in-frame clones only, minus some. The V and J calls and the clone size are those of that table, but D and trimming were determined from the DNA. The repertoire holds about 440,000 clones, with around 88% as singletons. Between the trimmed V and J ends, which lost 4 bases and 3 bases, there was a span of 13 bases. Germline CDR1 and CDR2: SGHVS and FQNEAQ. This CDR3 has 14 residues.

The source of this sequence is a woman in her forties or fifties with COVID-19, enrolled during active disease. Sequencing was performed on peripheral blood. This chain joins TRBV7-8 and TRBJ2-7; D perhaps matches TRBD1 (6 bases). CDR3 coding DNA: TGTGCCAGCAGCTCTACAGGGACGGTCTACGAGCAGTACTTC. Protein: CASSSTGTVYEQYF.